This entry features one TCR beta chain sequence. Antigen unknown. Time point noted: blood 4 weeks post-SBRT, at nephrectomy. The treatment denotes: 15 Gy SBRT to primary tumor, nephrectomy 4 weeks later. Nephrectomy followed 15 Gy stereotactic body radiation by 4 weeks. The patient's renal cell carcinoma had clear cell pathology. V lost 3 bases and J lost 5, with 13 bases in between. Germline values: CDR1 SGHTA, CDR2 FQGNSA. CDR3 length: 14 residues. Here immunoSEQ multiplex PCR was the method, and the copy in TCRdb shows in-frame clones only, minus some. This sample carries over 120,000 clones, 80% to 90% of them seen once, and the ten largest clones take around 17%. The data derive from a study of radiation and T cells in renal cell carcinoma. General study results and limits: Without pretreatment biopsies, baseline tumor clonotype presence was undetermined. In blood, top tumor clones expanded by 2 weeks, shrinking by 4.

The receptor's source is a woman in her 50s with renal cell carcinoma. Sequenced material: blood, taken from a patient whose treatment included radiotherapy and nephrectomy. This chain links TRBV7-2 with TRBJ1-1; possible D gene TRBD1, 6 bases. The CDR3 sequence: CASSFTDQGTEAFF. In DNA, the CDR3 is TGTGCCAGCAGCTTTACAGACCAGGGGACTGAAGCTTTCTTT.